This T cell receptor (beta chain) was observed in a study of T cells in Graves' hyperthyroidism and ophthalmopathy. Study findings and constraints: Most expanded thyroid clonotypes above 0.001 recurred in blood.

RNA transcripts provided the source from which TCR beta CDR3 regions were amplified. RT-PCR in the first round (using the HTBI primer set) targeted the TCR CDR3. Each CDR3 protein is one row after TCRdb ran MiXCR on the multiplex PCR reads. The sample lists roughly 570,000 distinct CDR3 sequences, approximately 14% occurring once. CDR3 size: 14 residues. V was trimmed by 3 bases and J by 3 bases, leaving 6 bases between them. This clonotype was observed a handful of times. Its specificity is not known. Material: blood. The sequence was collected from a woman in her thirties with Graves' hyperthyroidism. This chain uses TRBV12-3 or TRBV12-4 with TRBJ1-6; the D gene is possibly TRBD1 (5 bases). The CDR3 DNA sequence: TGTGCCAGCAGTTTTGACAGCTATAATTCACCCCTCCACTTT. It codes for CASSFDSYNSPLHF.